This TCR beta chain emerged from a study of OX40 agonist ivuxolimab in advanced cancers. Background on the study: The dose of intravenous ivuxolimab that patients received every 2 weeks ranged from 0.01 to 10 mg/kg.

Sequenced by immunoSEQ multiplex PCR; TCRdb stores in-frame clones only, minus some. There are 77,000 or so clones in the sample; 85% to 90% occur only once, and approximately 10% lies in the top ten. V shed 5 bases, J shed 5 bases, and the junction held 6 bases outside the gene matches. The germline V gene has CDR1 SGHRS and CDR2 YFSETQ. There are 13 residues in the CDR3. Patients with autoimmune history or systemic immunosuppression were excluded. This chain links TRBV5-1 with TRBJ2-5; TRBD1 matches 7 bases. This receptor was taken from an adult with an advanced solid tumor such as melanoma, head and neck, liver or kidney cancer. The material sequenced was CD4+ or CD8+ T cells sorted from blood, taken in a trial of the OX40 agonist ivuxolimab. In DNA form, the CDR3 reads TGCGCCAGCAGGCCACAACAGGGGGAGACCCAGTACTTC. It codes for CASRPQQGETQYF.